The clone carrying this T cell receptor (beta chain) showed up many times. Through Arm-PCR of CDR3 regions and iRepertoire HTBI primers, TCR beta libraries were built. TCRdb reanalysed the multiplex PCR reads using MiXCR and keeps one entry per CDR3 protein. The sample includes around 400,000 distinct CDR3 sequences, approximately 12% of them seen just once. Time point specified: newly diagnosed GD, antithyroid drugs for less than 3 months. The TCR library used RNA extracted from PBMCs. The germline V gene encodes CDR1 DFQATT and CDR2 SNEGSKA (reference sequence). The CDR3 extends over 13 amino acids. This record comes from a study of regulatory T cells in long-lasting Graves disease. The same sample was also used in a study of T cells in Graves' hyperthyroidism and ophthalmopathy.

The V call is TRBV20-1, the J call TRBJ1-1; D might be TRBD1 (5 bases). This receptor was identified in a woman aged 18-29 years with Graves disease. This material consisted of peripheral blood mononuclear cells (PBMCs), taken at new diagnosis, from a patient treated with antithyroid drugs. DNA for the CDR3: TGCGCCTGTTTCGCAGGGCACAGGACTGAAGCTTTCTTT. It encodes CACFAGHRTEAFF.